This T cell receptor (beta chain) was captured by sequencing in a study of cytomegalovirus exposure and HLA in healthy donors. Overall study results and limits: Excluded were some V segments that proved indistinguishable, including TRBV6-2 and TRBV6-3. Common viral pathogens seemed to be connected with several of the most significant clusters, according to a later analysis. The authors listed some 150 TCR beta chains as cytomegalovirus-associated.

The trim removed 5 bases at V and 3 bases at J, leaving 9 bases unmatched. CDR3 size: 16 residues. Germline V gene data show CDR1 as SGHVS and CDR2 as FNYEAQ. A word on this clone: What it binds is not known.

The PCR had 60 Vbeta and 13 Jbeta primers. Sequencing was performed with immunoSEQ multiplex PCR; in TCRdb, only in-frame clones are kept and a portion is missing. The table includes more than 95,000 clones, approximately 76% detected once. The sample taken for sequencing was PBMCs. The J gene is TRBJ2-7, the V gene TRBV7-6, with 11 bases identical to TRBD1. This clonotype was sampled from a man in his fifties in good health and CMV-seropositive. Here the CDR3 DNA reads TGTGCCAGCAGCGATCGGGACAGGGGGTACGGCTACGAGCAGTACTTC. It encodes CASSDRDRGYGYEQYF.